Detailed here is one T cell receptor beta chain. Its antigen has not been determined. No base-level quality is on record; no much larger clone is a single base apart. Preparation of the library involved the immunoSEQ multiplex PCR assay. For the multiplex PCR, a mixture combining 60 forward primers for TCR Vbeta segments and 13 reverse primers for TCR Jbeta segments was used. A multiplex PCR assay on genomic DNA amplified the CDR3 region of rearranged TCR beta genes. Amplified TCR beta libraries were sequenced as 87-base-pair reads on the Illumina HiSeq System. The authors' pipeline ran thus. Across the 640 or so repertoires, a later analysis counted about 81 million unique TCR beta chains, 9.5 million to 12 million of which were shared by at least two donors. A nearest-neighbor algorithm error-corrected the raw reads and collapsed the reads into unique sequences, merging closely related sequences to remove PCR and sequencing errors. Alignment of CDR3 sequences to IMGT reference sequences was used to assign V, D and J gene segments. For a sequence to be retained, a match of at least six nucleotides to both a V gene segment and a J gene segment was required. A rearrangement was called productive if the CDR3 had no stop codons and remained in frame with V and J, and every other rearrangement was called non-productive. CDR3 was defined according to IMGT convention as the region running from the second conserved V-encoded cysteine to the conserved J-encoded phenylalanine. The earlier analysis of more than 450 of the donors excluded sequences that lacked an unambiguous match to a single V gene segment. In an earlier analysis of roughly 500 of the donors, V segments were called functional above 56.7% productive rearrangements and were called segregating when the between-donor standard deviation exceeded 5%. To diagnose cytomegalovirus status from the catalog of TCR beta chain sequences, a statistical classification framework was built. A later analysis assigned V and J genes by comparing TCR nucleotide sequences with IMGT/GENE-DB human TR gene sequences. A later analysis assigned CDR3 sequences and most-parsimonious VDJ recombination scenarios with the TCRdist pipeline. A later analysis defined each TCR beta chain by its CDR3 amino acid sequence plus V-gene family, and excluded reads lacking a unique V-gene family. A later analysis removed 600 or so highly shared, low-generation-probability nucleotide sequences to deal with suspected cross-contamination and a sequencing artifact. In a later analysis, a clonal expansion index was calculated for each public chain from normalized within-repertoire ranks of inferred template counts. Generation probabilities in a later analysis came from a VDJ recombination model fitted to out-of-frame rearrangements, and those results were checked against IGoR. Hypergeometric tests were used in a later analysis to score TCR-TCR, TCR-HLA and TCR-CMV co-occurrence, with a repertoire-size bias correction applied to the TCR pairs. False discovery rates were estimated in a later analysis by permuting HLA or CMV assignments 20 times. A later analysis grouped co-occurring TCRs with DBSCAN, adding TCRdist sequence similarity when clustering within HLA-allele-positive subsets. For co-occurrence clustering, repertoires with fewer than 30,000 or more than 120,000 public chains were excluded, along with about five repertoires with anomalous nucleotide sharing. The immuneACCESS repertoire file appears here via TCRdb, limited to in-frame rearrangements. These files lack a portion of the clones; in checked studies, under half of the deficit traces to unresolved V genes, and the cause of the others is not known. That table is the source of V, J and clone size, and D and trimming were worked out from the DNA. This sample gives around 35,000 clones in total; around 70% of them show up just once. The top ten clonotypes cover more than 6% of the sample.

The cohort comprised 710 or so healthy bone marrow donors. Cohort members were all nominally healthy when sampled, although unrecorded immune exposures were likely present. The donor tested CMV seronegative, placing the donor among the 352 seronegative members of the cohort. A peripheral blood sample was provided by each donor, and peripheral blood mononuclear cells were used for TCR beta sequencing. The Qiagen DNeasy Blood Extraction Kit was used to extract genomic DNA from the blood cell samples. This sample is part of a study of cytomegalovirus exposure and HLA in healthy donors (dated by TCRdb to the late 2010s). Context from the whole study: According to an earlier analysis of a few hundred of the donors, roughly 180 million T cells yielded 100 million or so unique TCR beta sequences and approximately 300 Gb of sequence data. About 300 gigabases of sequencing data and around 85 million unique TCR sequences made up an early release that covered some 640 HLA-typed donors. Of the approximately 400 genotyped donors, 70% to 90% were placed in the genetic ancestry cluster associated with self-reported Caucasian donors. The aim of the study was to test whether cataloging public T cell receptors could identify signatures of past pathogen exposure. The T cell repertoires of 666 subjects were profiled by immunosequencing and related to cytomegalovirus serostatus. Besides the first cohort of more than 650 subjects, a separate validation cohort made up of over 100 different subjects was used. High-throughput TCR immunosequencing, statistical association of individual TCRs with disease status, and machine learning were combined to predict cytomegalovirus infection status. In a later analysis, previously published TCR beta repertoires from 500 to 750 donors were re-analyzed and high-resolution HLA genotyping was added so that TCR occurrence patterns could be studied. Rather than drawing on any new phenotypic data, the later analysis identified candidate immune exposures from TCR beta sequences and the way those sequences occurred across donors. An earlier analysis of a few hundred of the donors applied high-throughput TCR beta sequencing to assess whether each TCR beta V gene segment acted as functional or pseudogenic. Donor age, sex, ethnicity and CMV serostatus were collected together with the repertoire data. A later genetic analysis took genome-wide SNP genotypes for about 55% of the roughly 670 donors and used that subset as a discovery cohort. Every repertoire in the discovery cohort had been generated on one and the same sequencing platform. Both class I and class II loci were covered by HLA typing, at four-digit resolution. The number of typed donors differed by locus: about 620-630 for A, B, C, DRB1 and DQB1; 500 to 550 for DQA1; about 600 for DPA1; and some 470 for DPB1. Roughly five DR-DQ haplotypes were treated as single units for association and clustering because of strong linkage in the cohort. On average, over 200,000 unique TCR beta nucleotide sequences were sequenced per donor among more than 350 genotyped donors of the cohort, with approximately 18% of those sequences being non-productive. The full study reports these points: The classifier was reported to diagnose cytomegalovirus status with high specificity and sensitivity in both the original and validation cohorts. A few of the identified cytomegalovirus-associated TCR beta chains were confirmed in vitro to be specific for cytomegalovirus antigens. The study gave a list of 150 to 200 TCR beta chains associated with cytomegalovirus. A later analysis found that TCR association rates varied across HLA loci, with DRB1 alleles showing the most associated TCRs and HLA-C alleles the fewest. A later analysis found that HLA-associated TCR beta chains were more clonally expanded and had lower generation probabilities than equally common non-associated chains. In a later analysis, several top co-occurrence clusters were reported to appear linked to parvovirus B19, influenza, CMV and Epstein-Barr virus. A later genetic analysis reported fewer N-insertions in productive TCRs among donors in an Asian-associated ancestry cluster than the roughly 640-donor mean. According to a later analysis, most CMV-associated TCR beta chains appeared to be HLA-restricted, and the HLA associations seemed to be driven largely by CMV exposure. For the cohort, immune exposure information was limited to CMV serostatus. A cluster of highly shared sequence variants was judged likely to be a technical artifact of the sequencing pipeline. When HLA alleles, especially DR and DQ, strongly co-occurred, attributing TCR associations to individual alleles was difficult. Some IMGT-functional V segments, including TRBV6-2 and TRBV6-3, could not be distinguished by the 87-base-pair reads and were therefore excluded. Broadly in line with IMGT annotations, most TCR beta V segments showed up in productive rearrangements about 90% or about 30% of the time in an earlier analysis of under 700 of the donors. The presence/absence analyses assumed that sequencing depth was roughly uniform across donors, and that assumption may not be true. An association between a missense DCLRE1C variant and V-gene and J-gene trimming of TCR beta chains was found in a later genetic analysis and replicated in an independent cohort. In this cohort, only TCR beta chains were sequenced, and detectable features were limited by the absence of alpha or paired-chain data. Because HLA typing was missing for some donors at each locus, association tests included only the typed subset. The authors suggested that the approach could potentially be generalized to other disease states and immunological phenotypes. In a later analysis, about 16,000 TCR beta sequences were associated with specific HLA alleles at a false discovery rate of 0.05. Correlated functional status among segregating V segments might reflect linkage disequilibrium, but an unknown experimental factor could not be ruled out. Because counts were too low, about 18 rarely observed V segments, including chromosome 9 orphons, were excluded from the earlier analysis of about 500 of the donors. A further reported finding was that TCR beta sequences accurately predicted the HLA-A and HLA-B alleles for most subjects in the first cohort. Most TCR sequences were observed very rarely across donors, whereas some public TCRs were present in many individuals.

A distance of 21 bases separates the germline ends of V and J, which lose 1 base and 6 bases respectively. CDR1 GTSNPN and CDR2 SVGIG are derived from the germline V gene (reference sequence). The CDR3 starts with the cysteine, ends with the phenylalanine, and has 16 residues. The read is trimmed to its CDR3 DNA, 48 bases read in frame from base 1. The sequenced sample consisted of PBMCs. The clonotype originates from a young man in good health and CMV-seronegative. The chain is made from TRBV30 and TRBJ1-1, and possibly TRBD1, on 6 matching bases. CDR3 protein: CAWSGTVAGALSEAFF. The DNA sequence is as follows: TGTGCCTGGAGTGGGACCGTTGCAGGGGCTCTCTCTGAAGCTTTCTTT.